The 12 T cell receptor beta chains given below trace back to one sample, sequenced in a study of blood T cell repertoires in COVID-19. Libraries were prepared by immunoSEQ multiplex PCR; TCRdb keeps only in-frame clonotypes and omits some of them. The sample yields approximately 230,000 clones, approximately 79% seen once. The sequenced sample was peripheral blood. Receptors were obtained from a middle-aged woman with active or convalescent COVID-19.

This CDR3 reads CASSFVGTDTQYF. CDR3 sequence (DNA): TGTGCCAGCAGCTTCGTCGGCACAGATACGCAGTATTTT. This chain links TRBV11-1 with TRBJ2-3; D unresolved. V lost 3 bases to trimming and J lost 1 base, with 5 bases between them. Germline V gene data show CDR1 as SGHAT and CDR2 as FQDESV (reference sequence). This CDR3 has 13 residues.

This clone appeared a few times. The gene calls are TRBV5-1 and TRBJ2-7, with D possibly being TRBD2 (5 bases). Germline V lookup: CDR1 SGHRS, CDR2 YFSETQ. Trimming left V 2 bases short and J 3 bases short, with 9 bases between. The CDR3 runs to 13 residues. The chain's CDR3 is CASSFDRGYEQYF. For the CDR3, the DNA is TGCGCCAGCAGCTTCGACCGGGGCTACGAGCAGTACTTC.

Worth noting for this clone: In the same sample, other DNA sequences code for this CDR3. This chain connects TRBV2 to TRBJ1-5; D is unclear. Trimming shortened V by 0 bases and J by 1 base, and 7 bases separated the two germline ends. The germline V gene has CDR1 SNHLY and CDR2 FYNNEI. The CDR3 sequence is 15 residues long. The CDR3 region has the DNA TGTGCCAGCAGTGAAGCGCTTCGGAGCAATCAGCCCCAGCATTTT. Amino acid sequence: CASSEALRSNQPQHF.

The V and J genes are TRBV7-9 and TRBJ1-2, with 7 bases lining up with TRBD1. CDR1 and CDR2 from the germline V gene are SEHNR and FQNEAQ (reference sequence). The CDR3 spans 15 residues. V gave up 6 bases and J gave up 8 bases; unmatched junction bases: 15. CDR3 nucleotides: TGTGCCAGCAGTCCCGAATTGGGCAGGGGGATCGGCTACACCTTC. Amino acids: CASSPELGRGIGYTF.

The chain uses TRBV6-5 and TRBJ1-4; no clear D gene. This CDR3 contains 15 residues. Germline CDR1 is MNHEY and CDR2 is SVGAGI. Trimming pared 5 bases from V and 8 bases from J, leaving 18 bases between. In DNA, the CDR3 is TGTGCCAGCAGTACTGACGGGGTCATAGGAGAAAAACTGTTTTTT. This codes for CASSTDGVIGEKLFF.

V and J are TRBV5-1 and TRBJ1-2; a weak D match, TRBD1 (5 bases). The CDR3 is 15 amino acids. CDR1 and CDR2 (germline): SGHRS, YFSETQ. The V and J ends lost 0 bases and 8 bases respectively, with 17 bases between them. The CDR3 here is CASSLGWGALEGYTF. In DNA form, the CDR3 reads TGCGCCAGCAGCTTGGGTTGGGGCGCGCTGGAGGGCTACACCTTC.

This clone has just one count. The genes are TRBV28 and TRBJ1-5; D is perhaps TRBD1 (5 bases). The CDR3 has 16 residues. V lost 7 bases, J lost 0 bases, and 16 bases lay in between. From germline, CDR1 is MDHEN and CDR2 SYDVKM. CDR3 nucleotides: TGTGCCAGCAATTTCCCTTCGACAGTTAGCAATCAGCCCCAGCATTTT. Amino acids: CASNFPSTVSNQPQHF.

This clone was seen once. The J gene is TRBJ1-2, the V gene TRBV29-1, with D perhaps matching TRBD1 (6 bases). In germline, CDR1 is SQVTM, CDR2 ANQGSEA. V was shortened by 7 bases and J by 7 bases, with 19 bases between the two germline ends. The CDR3 runs to 13 residues. The CDR3 DNA reads as TGCAGCGCCCTGGGCGGGGGCATGGGTGGCTACACCTTC. Translating it yields CSALGGGMGGYTF.

The chain uses TRBV10-2 and TRBJ1-2; D gene unclear. V was pared by 2 bases and J by 4 bases, with 8 bases between. The CDR3 runs to 13 residues. CDR1 and CDR2 from the germline V gene are WSHSY and SAAADI. Written as DNA, the CDR3 is TGCGCCAGCAGTGAGGTGGCAATCTATGGCTACACCTTC. Amino acids: CASSEVAIYGYTF.

This clone was counted once. This sequence joins TRBV5-5 and TRBJ1-5; 7 positions match TRBD1. The germline V gene encodes CDR1 SGHKS and CDR2 YYEKEE (reference sequence). The CDR3 consists of 14 residues. The V segment lost 3 bases and the J segment 6 bases; nucleotides outside the gene matches: 6. The CDR3 DNA reads as TGTGCCAGCAGCTCTAGGACAGGCAGTCAGCCCCAGCATTTT. This translates into CASSSRTGSQPQHF.

The V gene is TRBV7-8, the J gene TRBJ2-1; D not resolved. Germline assignment: CDR1 SGHVS and CDR2 FQNEAQ. The V end was cut by 1 base, the J end by 0 bases, with 10 bases between. The CDR3 is 16 residues long. The CDR3 spells CASSLVDFGSYNEQFF. In DNA form, the CDR3 reads TGTGCCAGCAGCTTAGTTGACTTCGGCTCCTACAATGAGCAGTTCTTC.

The chain links TRBV4-1 to TRBJ1-2; 10 nucleotides align to TRBD1. From germline, CDR1 is MGHRA and CDR2 YSYEKL. Germline trimming cut 7 bases from V and 8 bases from J; bases unmatched to any gene: 7. This CDR3 comprises 13 residues. CDR3 nucleotides: TGCGCCAGCACCCCGACAGGGGGCAGGGGCTACACCTTC. This codes for CASTPTGGRGYTF.